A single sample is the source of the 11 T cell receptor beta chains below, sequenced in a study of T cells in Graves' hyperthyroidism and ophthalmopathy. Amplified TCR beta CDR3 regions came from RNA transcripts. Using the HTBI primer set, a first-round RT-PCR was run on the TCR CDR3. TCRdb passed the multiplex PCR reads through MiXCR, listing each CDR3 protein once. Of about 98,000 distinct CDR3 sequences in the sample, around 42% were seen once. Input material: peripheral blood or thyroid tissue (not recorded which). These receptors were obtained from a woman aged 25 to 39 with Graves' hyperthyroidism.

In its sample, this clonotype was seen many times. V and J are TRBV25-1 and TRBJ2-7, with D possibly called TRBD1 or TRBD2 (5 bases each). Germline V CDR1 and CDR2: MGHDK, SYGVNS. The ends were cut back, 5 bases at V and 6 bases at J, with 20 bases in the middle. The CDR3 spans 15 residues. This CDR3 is CASSTWDETESEQYF. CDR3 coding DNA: TGTGCCAGCAGTACCTGGGACGAGACCGAGTCCGAGCAGTACTTC.

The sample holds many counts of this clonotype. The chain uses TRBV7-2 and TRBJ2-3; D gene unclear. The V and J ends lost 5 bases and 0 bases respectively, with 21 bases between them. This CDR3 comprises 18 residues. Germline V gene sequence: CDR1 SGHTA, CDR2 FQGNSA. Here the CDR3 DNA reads TGTGCCAGCAGCCCCCGGAGAGCAGCCAGCACTAGCACAGATACGCAGTATTTT. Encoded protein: CASSPRRAASTSTDTQYF.

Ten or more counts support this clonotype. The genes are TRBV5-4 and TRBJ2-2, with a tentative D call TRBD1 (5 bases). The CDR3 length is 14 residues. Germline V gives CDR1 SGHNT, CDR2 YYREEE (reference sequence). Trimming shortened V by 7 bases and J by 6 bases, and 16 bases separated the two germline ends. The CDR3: CASSVGASSGELFF. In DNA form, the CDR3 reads TGTGCCAGCTCCGTTGGGGCAAGCTCCGGGGAGCTGTTTTTT.

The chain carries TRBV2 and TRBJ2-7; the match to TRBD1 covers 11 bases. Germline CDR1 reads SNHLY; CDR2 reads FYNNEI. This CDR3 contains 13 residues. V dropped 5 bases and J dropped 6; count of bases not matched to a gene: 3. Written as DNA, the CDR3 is TGTGCCAGCAGTCTAGGGACAGGGGGCGAGCAGTACTTC. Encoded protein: CASSLGTGGEQYF.

CDR3 loop: CAWSINTGSGELFF. The CDR3 coding sequence is TGTGCCTGGAGTATAAATACAGGATCCGGGGAGCTGTTTTTT. This rearrangement joins TRBV30 to TRBJ2-2, with a weak D call TRBD1 (5 bases). Germline V lookup: CDR1 GTSNPN, CDR2 SVGIG (reference sequence). The CDR3 totals 14 residues. The ends were cut back, 2 bases at V and 6 bases at J, with 13 bases in the middle.

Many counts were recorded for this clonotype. For the CDR3, the DNA is TGCGCCAGCAGCTTTGAGGGACACCAAAACACAGATACGCAGTATTTT. Amino acid sequence: CASSFEGHQNTDTQYF. The chain is built from TRBV5-1 and TRBJ2-3, with TRBD1 as a possible D gene (6 bases). The CDR3 extends over 16 amino acids. Germline assignment: CDR1 SGHRS and CDR2 YFSETQ. V dropped 2 bases and J dropped 2 bases, with 15 bases sitting between them.

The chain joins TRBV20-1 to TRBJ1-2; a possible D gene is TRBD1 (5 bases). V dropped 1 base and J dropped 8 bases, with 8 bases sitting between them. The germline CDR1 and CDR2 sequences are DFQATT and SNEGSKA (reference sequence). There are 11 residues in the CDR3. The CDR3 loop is CSARARDGYTF. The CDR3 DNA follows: TGCAGTGCTAGAGCCAGGGACGGCTACACCTTC.

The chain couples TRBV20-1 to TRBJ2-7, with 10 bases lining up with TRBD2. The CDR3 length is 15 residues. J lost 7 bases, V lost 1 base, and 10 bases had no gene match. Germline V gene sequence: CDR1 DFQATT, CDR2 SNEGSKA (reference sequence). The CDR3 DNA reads TGCAGTGCTAGAGGCCTAGCGGGAGCTTCGGGAGAGCAGTACTTC. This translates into CSARGLAGASGEQYF.

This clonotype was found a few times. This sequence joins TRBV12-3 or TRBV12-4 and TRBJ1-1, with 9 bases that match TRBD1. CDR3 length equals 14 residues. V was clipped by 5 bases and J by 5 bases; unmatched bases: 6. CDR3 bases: TGTGCCAGCAGTCCACGGGACAGGGATACTGAAGCTTTCTTT. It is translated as CASSPRDRDTEAFF.

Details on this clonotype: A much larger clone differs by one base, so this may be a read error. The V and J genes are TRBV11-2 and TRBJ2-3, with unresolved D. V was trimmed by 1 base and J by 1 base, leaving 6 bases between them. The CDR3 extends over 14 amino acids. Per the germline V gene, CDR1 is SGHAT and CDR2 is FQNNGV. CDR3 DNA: TGTGCCAGCAGCTTAGTATACGGCACAGATACGCAGTATTTT. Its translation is CASSLVYGTDTQYF.

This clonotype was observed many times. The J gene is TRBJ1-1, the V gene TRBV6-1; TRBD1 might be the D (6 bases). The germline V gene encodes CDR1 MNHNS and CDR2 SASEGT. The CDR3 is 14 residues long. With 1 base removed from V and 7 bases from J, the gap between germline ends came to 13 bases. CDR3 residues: CASSEGGRLGEAFF. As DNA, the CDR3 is TGTGCCAGCAGTGAAGGGGGGCGTCTTGGTGAAGCTTTCTTT.